The next 31 T cell receptor beta chains were all read from a single sample in a study. Each CDR3 protein gets one entry after TCRdb re-called the RT-PCR reads with MiXCR. Here the sample spans about 680,000 distinct CDR3 sequences, approximately 15% being singletons. Material for sequencing was memory CD4+ T cells from blood. The receptors were sampled from a female donor in good health, serving as a healthy control.

There are a few counts of this clonotype. V is TRBV6-2 or TRBV6-3 and J is TRBJ1-1; weak D call: TRBD1 (6 bases). CDR1 is MNHEY and CDR2 is SVGEGT in the germline V gene. Trimming took off 4 bases at V and 9 bases at J, with 21 bases between the two ends. The CDR3 loop spans 15 amino acids. CDR3 sequence: CASSSPQGFGRQAFF. For the CDR3, the DNA is TGTGCCAGCAGTTCCCCACAGGGTTTCGGGAGGCAAGCTTTCTTT.

This clonotype appeared a few times. The V call is TRBV4-3, the J call TRBJ1-3; the D is unclear. The V gene's germline CDR1 is LGHNA and CDR2 YSLEER. The V and J ends lost 0 bases and 1 base respectively, with 16 bases between them. This CDR3 is built from 18 residues. The CDR3 loop is CASSQDPGRINSGNTIYF. Written as DNA, the CDR3 is TGCGCCAGCAGCCAAGATCCCGGACGGATCAATTCTGGAAACACCATATATTTT.

J is TRBJ2-7 and V is TRBV6-2 or TRBV6-3; 9 bases agree with TRBD2. In germline, CDR1 is MNHEY, CDR2 SVGEGT. There are 15 residues in the CDR3. The trim removed 7 bases at V and 7 bases at J, leaving 14 bases unmatched. In nucleotides, the CDR3 is TGTGCCAGCACTCCCAGGCTAGCGGGACCTGATGAGCAGTACTTC. It codes for CASTPRLAGPDEQYF.

A few counts support this clonotype. This rearrangement joins TRBV5-8 to TRBJ2-2; D call uncertain. The germline V gene has CDR1 SGHTS and CDR2 YDEGEE. V gave up 1 base and J gave up 7 bases, with 11 bases separating them. The CDR3 length is 14 residues. CDR3 in DNA: TGTGCCAGCAGCTTGAACCCCTTGGACGGGGAGCTGTTTTTT. Its protein is CASSLNPLDGELFF.

V and J are TRBV14 and TRBJ2-3; 11 positions match TRBD2. The CDR3 contains 15 residues. From germline, CDR1 is SGHDN and CDR2 FVKESK. Germline trimming cut 1 base from V and 4 bases from J; bases unmatched to any gene: 1. CDR3 residues: CASSQGGLAADTQYF. CDR3 bases: TGTGCCAGCAGCCAAGGGGGACTAGCGGCAGATACGCAGTATTTT.

This clonotype was recorded many times. J is TRBJ2-1 and V is TRBV11-1; 10 bases line up with TRBD2. V lost 2 bases and J lost 0; bases outside the gene matches: 4. Germline V gene sequence: CDR1 SGHAT, CDR2 FQDESV (reference sequence). This CDR3 is built from 17 residues. The CDR3 nucleotides read TGTGCCAGCAGCTTATCTGCTAGCGGGGGCTCCTACAATGAGCAGTTCTTC. This translates into CASSLSASGGSYNEQFF.

The chain couples TRBV7-2 to TRBJ2-7; the D gene could be TRBD1 or TRBD2 (5 bases each). Germline V CDR1 and CDR2: SGHTA, FQGNSA. This CDR3 comprises 16 residues. With 2 bases removed from V and 3 bases from J, the gap between germline ends came to 17 bases. The CDR3 loop is CASSLRHGDQDYEQYF. DNA of the CDR3: TGTGCCAGCAGCTTACGGCACGGGGACCAGGACTACGAGCAGTACTTC.

This clonotype was seen only a few times. This chain links TRBV4-1 with TRBJ2-3; TRBD2 aligns across 8 bases. Germline-derived CDR1 and CDR2 are MGHRA and YSYEKL. The CDR3 has 16 amino acids. Trimming at V came to 4 bases and at J to 0 bases, leaving 6 bases not matched to a gene. CDR3 sequence (DNA): TGCGCCAGCAGCCCACACGGGGGGGTTAGCACAGATACGCAGTATTTT. It translates to CASSPHGGVSTDTQYF.

This clonotype showed up just a few times. The gene calls are TRBV7-9 and TRBJ2-7; D may be TRBD2 (5 bases). The CDR3 spans 15 residues. CDR1 and CDR2 (germline): SEHNR, FQNEAQ (reference sequence). The V gene lost 1 base and the J gene lost 2 bases, with 12 bases spanning the gap. CDR3 in amino acids: CASSLDPSTTYEQYF. The CDR3 region has the DNA TGTGCCAGCAGCTTAGACCCTTCGACTACCTACGAGCAGTACTTC.

The rearrangement links TRBV18 to TRBJ2-7; tentatively, D is TRBD1 (5 bases). The V gene's germline CDR1 is KGHSH and CDR2 LQKENI. The CDR3 consists of 16 residues. With 1 base removed from V and 2 bases from J, the gap between germline ends came to 15 bases. The CDR3 DNA is TGTGCCAGCTCACCACTCCAGGGCCCTCGACCCTACGAGCAGTACTTC. Its translation is CASSPLQGPRPYEQYF.

Ten or more counts support this clonotype. The J gene is TRBJ2-7, the V gene TRBV15, with D unresolved. CDR1 and CDR2 from the germline V gene are LNHNV and YYDKDF (reference sequence). Trimming pared 0 bases from V and 3 bases from J, leaving 6 bases between. The CDR3 totals 13 residues. CDR3 sequence: CATSRDRYYEQYF. CDR3 nucleotides: TGTGCCACCAGCAGAGATAGGTACTACGAGCAGTACTTC.

This chain links TRBV28 with TRBJ2-7, with 9 nucleotides matching TRBD2. The length of the CDR3 is 15 residues. V shed 5 bases, J shed 4 bases, and the junction held 9 bases outside the gene matches. Germline V gives CDR1 MDHEN, CDR2 SYDVKM. The CDR3 loop is CASSPLAGSRYEQYF. The CDR3 DNA reads as TGTGCCAGCAGTCCCCTAGCGGGATCTAGGTACGAGCAGTACTTC. Full variable domain (outside the CDR3, taken from reference TRBV28 and TRBJ2-7): DVKVTQSSRYLVKRTGEKVFLECVQDMDHENMFWYRQDPGLGLRLIYFSYDVKMKEKGDIPEGYSVSREKKERFSLILESASTNQTSMYLCASSPLAGSRYEQYFGPGTRLTVT.

With regard to this clonotype: One base away lies a much larger clone, so this may be a sequencing read error. This chain connects TRBV6-5 to TRBJ2-5; TRBD1 is a possible D gene (5 bases). This CDR3 is built from 13 residues. V dropped 7 bases and J dropped 6 bases, with 15 bases sitting between them. Germline loops: CDR1 MNHEY, CDR2 SVGAGI. The CDR3 sequence: CASNKIPGKTQYF. The CDR3 DNA sequence: TGTGCCAGCAATAAAATCCCAGGGAAGACCCAGTACTTC.

The rearrangement links TRBV27 to TRBJ1-5; D gene uncertain. The germline V and J ends were trimmed by 5 bases and 0 bases, with 11 bases remaining between them. The CDR3 totals 15 residues. Germline loops: CDR1 MNHEY, CDR2 SMNVEV (reference sequence). CDR3: CASSPRALSNQPQHF. In DNA, the CDR3 is TGTGCCAGCAGTCCCCGGGCCCTTAGCAATCAGCCCCAGCATTTT.

The CDR3 coding sequence is TGTGCCAGCACCGCTCAGTGGGGACACACTGAAGCTTTCTTT. This sequence encodes CASTAQWGHTEAFF. This chain joins TRBV25-1 and TRBJ1-1; perhaps TRBD1 as D (5 bases). Per the germline V gene, CDR1 is MGHDK and CDR2 is SYGVNS. Trimming pared 7 bases from V and 3 bases from J, leaving 15 bases between. The CDR3 runs 14 residues.

This chain uses TRBV30 with TRBJ2-5; possibly TRBD2 for D (6 bases). Trimming took off 4 bases at V and 4 bases at J, with 10 bases between the two ends. The length of the CDR3 is 12 residues. In germline, CDR1 is GTSNPN, CDR2 SVGIG (reference sequence). CDR3 sequence reads: CAWTDGRETQYF. CDR3 DNA sequence: TGTGCCTGGACGGACGGGAGAGAGACCCAGTACTTC.

Only a few counts were recorded for this clonotype. The chain's CDR3 is CASRQSQGGAFF. In DNA, the CDR3 is TGTGCCAGCCGACAGAGCCAAGGGGGAGCTTTCTTT. The gene calls are TRBV3-1 and TRBJ1-1; D may be TRBD1 (6 bases). Germline V gene sequence: CDR1 LGHDT, CDR2 YNNKEL (reference sequence). V was clipped by 8 bases and J by 10 bases, with 17 bases between them. The CDR3 has 12 amino acids.

Notes on this clonotype: A much bigger clone sits one base away, suggesting this may be a read error. The chain carries TRBV7-6 and TRBJ2-5; D unresolved. Germline loops: CDR1 SGHVS, CDR2 FNYEAQ. This CDR3 spans 13 amino acids. V was shortened by 5 bases and J by 2 bases, with 9 bases between the two germline ends. Here the CDR3 DNA reads TGTGCCAGCAGCCCGGTACAGCAAGAGACCCAGTACTTC. Amino acids: CASSPVQQETQYF.

This clonotype was counted ten times or more. The chain combines TRBV6-5 with TRBJ1-5; TRBD1 is a possible D gene (5 bases). The V and J ends lost 5 bases and 0 bases respectively, with 11 bases between them. Germline CDR1 MNHEY, CDR2 SVGAGI. The CDR3 runs 15 residues. DNA of the CDR3: TGTGCCAGCAGTCCACAGGTGTATAGCAATCAGCCCCAGCATTTT. Residues: CASSPQVYSNQPQHF.

This clonotype was seen repeatedly, ten times or more. The chain joins TRBV3-1 to TRBJ2-3; 9 nucleotides match TRBD2. Germline-derived CDR1 and CDR2 are LGHDT and YNNKEL (reference sequence). The CDR3 sequence is 15 residues long. The ends lost 2 bases at V and 0 bases at J; junction bases unmatched: 0. CDR3 coding DNA: TGTGCCAGCAGCCAACTAGCGGGGAGCACAGATACGCAGTATTTT. It encodes CASSQLAGSTDTQYF.

The V gene is TRBV5-1, the J gene TRBJ2-5, with D tentatively TRBD2 (6 bases). The CDR3 is 15 amino acids. The V and J ends lost 0 bases and 4 bases respectively, with 13 bases between them. CDR1 and CDR2 (germline): SGHRS, YFSETQ. The CDR3 sequence: CASSLGGSAGETQYF. The CDR3 DNA follows: TGCGCCAGCAGCTTGGGGGGGTCAGCGGGAGAGACCCAGTACTTC.

V gene TRBV29-1 combines with J gene TRBJ2-1; D unclear. Trimming took off 3 bases at V and 0 bases at J, with 6 bases between the two ends. The length of the CDR3 is 13 residues. Germline V gene sequence: CDR1 SQVTM, CDR2 ANQGSEA. CDR3: CSVDTSSYNEQFF. CDR3 nucleotides: TGCAGCGTTGATACGAGCTCCTACAATGAGCAGTTCTTC.

The J gene is TRBJ1-1, the V gene TRBV3-1, with D unresolved. This CDR3 is 11 amino acids long. Germline V gene data show CDR1 as LGHDT and CDR2 as YNNKEL (reference sequence). V was clipped by 0 bases and J by 7 bases, with 3 bases between them. Here the CDR3 DNA reads TGTGCCAGCAGCCAAGATAATGAAGCTTTCTTT. The encoded protein is CASSQDNEAFF.

The sample holds a few counts of this clonotype. The chain has TRBV5-4 and TRBJ2-7, with D hard to call. This CDR3 region has 14 residues. The ends were cut back, 4 bases at V and 4 bases at J, with 15 bases in the middle. The V gene's germline CDR1 is SGHNT and CDR2 YYREEE (reference sequence). The CDR3 protein is CASSPTKGTYEQYF. CDR3 nucleotide sequence: TGTGCCAGCAGCCCGACAAAGGGTACATACGAGCAGTACTTC.

V and J are TRBV2 and TRBJ2-3; 13 bases are shared with TRBD2. With 11 bases clipped from V and 8 bases from J, the junction kept 13 bases outside the gene matches. Germline-derived CDR1 and CDR2 are SNHLY and FYNNEI. There are 15 residues in the CDR3. CDR3 amino acids: CAVRGGLAGIGTQYF. The CDR3 region has the DNA TGTGCCGTCCGTGGGGGACTAGCGGGGATCGGTACGCAGTATTTT.

This chain links TRBV28 with TRBJ2-1, with 11 bases fitting TRBD2. This CDR3 comprises 16 residues. After removal of 6 bases from V and 4 bases from J, the junction contained 8 bases not matched to a gene. Per the germline V gene, CDR1 is MDHEN and CDR2 is SYDVKM. CDR3 region: CASRRTTSGDYNEQFF. The CDR3, as DNA: TGTGCCAGCAGACGAACGACTAGCGGGGATTACAATGAGCAGTTCTTC.

This clonotype appeared a few times. The V and J genes are TRBV28 and TRBJ1-4; a weak D match, TRBD1 (6 bases). The CDR3 extends over 12 amino acids. Trimming shortened V by 5 bases and J by 7 bases, and 8 bases separated the two germline ends. The germline V gene has CDR1 MDHEN and CDR2 SYDVKM. As DNA, the CDR3 is TGTGCCAGCAGTCCAGGGGTTGAAAAACTGTTTTTT. It codes for CASSPGVEKLFF.

V is TRBV7-2 and J is TRBJ1-2; 7 bases agree with TRBD1. The junction had 9 bases not matched to a gene; V was cut back by 6 bases and J by 8 bases. The germline CDR1 and CDR2 sequences are SGHTA and FQGNSA. The CDR3 length is 13 residues. As DNA, the CDR3 is TGTGCCAGCAGAATAGGGGGCTCAGAGGGCTACACCTTC. Amino acid sequence: CASRIGGSEGYTF.

This clonotype came up many times. The chain couples TRBV20-1 to TRBJ2-7; 8 positions agree with TRBD2. V shed 6 bases and J 4 bases; nucleotides not matched to a gene: 11. From germline, CDR1 is DFQATT and CDR2 SNEGSKA (reference sequence). The CDR3 has 14 amino acids. The CDR3 is CSAGPSGSAYEQYF. For the CDR3, the DNA is TGCAGTGCCGGCCCCAGCGGGAGTGCTTACGAGCAGTACTTC.

This clonotype was recorded at least ten times. This chain links TRBV30 with TRBJ1-1; D gene unclear. The CDR3 is 19 residues long. Trimming shortened V by 3 bases and J by 1 base, and 27 bases separated the two germline ends. Germline V CDR1 and CDR2: GTSNPN, SVGIG (reference sequence). CDR3 protein: CAWRALPGRTERKNTEAFF. CDR3 DNA: TGTGCCTGGAGGGCCCTCCCCGGACGGACGGAAAGGAAGAACACTGAAGCTTTCTTT. Full variable domain (remainder filled in from reference TRBV30 and TRBJ1-1): SQTIHQWPATLVQPVGSPLSLECTVEGTSNPNLYWYRQAAGRGLQLLFYSVGIGQISSEVPQNLSASRPQDRQFILSSKKLLLSDSGFYLCAWRALPGRTERKNTEAFFGQGTRLTVV.

This clonotype was recorded a few times. The chain is built from TRBV5-1 and TRBJ1-5; no clear D. Germline lookup yields CDR1 SGHRS and CDR2 YFSETQ. Trimming removed 4 bases at V and 0 bases at J, with 8 bases between. The CDR3 runs 14 residues. CDR3 DNA sequence: TGCGCCAGCAGCACCACATTTAGCAATCAGCCCCAGCATTTT. It yields the protein CASSTTFSNQPQHF.